This T cell receptor (beta chain) was retrieved from a study of blood T cell repertoires in COVID-19. Under the authors' procedure: Reference gene primer amplification gave estimated nucleated cell counts. Produced via immunoSEQ multiplex PCR; TCRdb's table is partial and in-frame only. V and J calls and clone size are copied from that table; D and trimming were computed from the DNA. The sample has roughly 180,000 clones, roughly 80% seen once; the top ten hold more than 9.5%. Individuals aged roughly 18 to 100 years were recruited from 24 US areas. Either two negative PCRs, clearance, or symptom resolution qualified Cohort 3 donors as recovered. Germline CDR1 SGHRS, CDR2 YFSETQ. J gave up 4 bases and V 3 bases, and 0 bases lay outside the gene matches. This CDR3 region has 15 residues.

This receptor was identified in a man in his forties or fifties who had recovered from COVID-19. The chain carries TRBV5-1 and TRBJ2-3; 15 bases fit TRBD2. What was sequenced was PBMCs or T cells enriched from blood (not recorded which). Here the CDR3 DNA reads TGCGCCAGCAGCTGGACTAGCGGGGGGGCAGATACGCAGTATTTT. Its protein product is CASSWTSGGADTQYF.